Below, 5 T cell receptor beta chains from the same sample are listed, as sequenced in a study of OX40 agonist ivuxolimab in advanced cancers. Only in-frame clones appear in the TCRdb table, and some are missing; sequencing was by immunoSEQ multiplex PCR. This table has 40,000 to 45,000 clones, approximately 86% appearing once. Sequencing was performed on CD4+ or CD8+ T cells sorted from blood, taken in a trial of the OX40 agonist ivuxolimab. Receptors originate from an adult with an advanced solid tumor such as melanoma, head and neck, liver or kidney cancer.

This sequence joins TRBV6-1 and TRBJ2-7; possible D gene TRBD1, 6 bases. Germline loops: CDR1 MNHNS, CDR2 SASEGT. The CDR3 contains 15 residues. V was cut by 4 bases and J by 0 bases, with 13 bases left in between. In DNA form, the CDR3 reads TGTGCCAGCAGTGGAATGAGGGACAACTCCTACGAGCAGTACTTC. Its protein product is CASSGMRDNSYEQYF.

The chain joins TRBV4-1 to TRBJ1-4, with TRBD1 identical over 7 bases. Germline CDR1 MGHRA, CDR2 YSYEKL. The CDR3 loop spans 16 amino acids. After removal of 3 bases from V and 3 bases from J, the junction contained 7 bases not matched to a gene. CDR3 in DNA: TGCGCCAGCAGCCACCGAGACAGGGTAGCTAATGAAAAACTGTTTTTT. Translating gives CASSHRDRVANEKLFF.

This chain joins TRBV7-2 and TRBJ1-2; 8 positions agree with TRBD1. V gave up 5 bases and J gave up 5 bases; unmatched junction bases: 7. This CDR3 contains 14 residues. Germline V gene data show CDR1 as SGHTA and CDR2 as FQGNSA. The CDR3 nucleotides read TGTGCCAGCAGCAAAGGCGGACAGGGTTATGGCTACACCTTC. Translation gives CASSKGGQGYGYTF.

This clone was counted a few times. The CDR3 sequence: CASSQLEHGNYGYTF. CDR3 nucleotide sequence: TGCGCCAGCAGCCAACTCGAACATGGTAACTATGGCTACACCTTC. V gene TRBV4-3 combines with J gene TRBJ1-2, with D unresolved. This CDR3 region has 15 residues. Germline CDR1 is LGHNA and CDR2 is YSLEER. The germline V and J ends were trimmed by 2 bases and 1 base, with 11 bases remaining between them.

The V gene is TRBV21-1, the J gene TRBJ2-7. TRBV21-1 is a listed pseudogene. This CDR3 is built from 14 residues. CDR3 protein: CASTSCIGSYEQYF. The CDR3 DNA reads TGTGCCAGCACAAGTTGTATCGGATCCTACGAGCAGTACTTC.